Listed below are T cell receptor beta chains from one sample, sequenced in a study of T cells in Graves' hyperthyroidism and ophthalmopathy. Using its own MiXCR run on the multiplex PCR reads, TCRdb lists one record per CDR3 protein. Among around 520,000 distinct CDR3 sequences listed, less than 25% were seen once. Source material: blood. The source of these receptors is a woman between 25 and 40 years old with Graves' ophthalmopathy. The CDR3 runs from the conserved cysteine through the conserved F or W. Fields, in order: D gene, clone size, V gene, J gene, CDR3 DNA, CDR3 protein. D genes are given only for firm matches. The listing skips clone size in some rows; elsewhere it reads once, few, many or a size class.

>.|.|TRBV28|TRBJ1-2
TGTGCCAGCACCCCGGGCGGACTAGATGGCTACACCTTC
CASTPGGLDGYTF
>TRBD2|.|TRBV7-2|TRBJ2-5
TGTGCCAGCGGACCGGGACTAGCGGAAGAGACCCAGTACTTC
CASGPGLAEETQYF
>.|few|TRBV4-1|TRBJ2-7
TGCGCCAGCAGCCAAGGGGTTGAGCAGTACTTC
CASSQGVEQYF
>.|.|TRBV12-3/TRBV12-4|TRBJ2-7
TGTGCCAGCAGCTTCTACAGCAGCTCCTACGAGCAGTACTTC
CASSFYSSSYEQYF
>.|few|TRBV6-1|TRBJ2-5
TGTGCCAGCAGTGAGAATCTGGTAGCTGGGGAGACCCAGTACTTC
CASSENLVAGETQYF
>TRBD1|.|TRBV2|TRBJ1-2
TGTGCCAGCAGTGTAAGGACAGGGGGCAGAGTGTCTGGCTACACCTTC
CASSVRTGGRVSGYTF
>.|.|TRBV13|TRBJ1-1
TGTGCCAGCAGCGCTCGACAAACTGAAGCTTTCTTT
CASSARQTEAFF
>.|many|TRBV11-2|TRBJ2-7
TGTGCCAGCAGCTTCCGGCGGGGCACCTACGAGCAGTACTTC
CASSFRRGTYEQYF
>.|.|TRBV11-1|TRBJ1-1
TGTGCCAGCAGTTACCTCGGGGGACCTGGGACTGAAGCTTTCTTT
CASSYLGGPGTEAFF
>.|many|TRBV30|TRBJ2-7
TGTGCCTGTTCTACAGGGTTCCACGAGCAGTACTTC
CACSTGFHEQYF
>.|many|TRBV5-1|TRBJ1-5
TGCGCCAGCAGCTGGCAGGCTTTAAAGGGCTGGGCGATATTTCAGCCCCAGCATTTT
CASSWQALKGWAIFQPQHF
>.|.|TRBV28|TRBJ1-5
TGTGCCAGCAGCTTGAGACCCAAGGGACGGAGTGGATATCAGCCCCAGCATTTT
CASSLRPKGRSGYQPQHF
>TRBD2|.|TRBV20-1|TRBJ2-5
TGCAGTGCTACCCAGTTTCTTAGCGGGGCGGAGACCCAGTACTTC
CSATQFLSGAETQYF
>.|few|TRBV6-1|TRBJ2-7
TGTGCCAGCAGTCAGCAAAGCGCTCTCGCCGGGCAGTACTTC
CASSQQSALAGQYF
>.|many|TRBV20-1|TRBJ2-7
TGCAGTGCTAGAGATCACGGAAACAACGAGCAGTACTTC
CSARDHGNNEQYF
>.|.|TRBV6-4|TRBJ1-1
TGTGCCAGCAGCGAAAGGGGTGGGGAAGACACTGAAGCTTTCTTT
CASSERGGEDTEAFF
>.|many|TRBV6-5|TRBJ2-7
TGTGCCAGCGCTGAGTGGCAGGGGTACGAGCAGTACTTC
CASAEWQGYEQYF
>.|many|TRBV6-5|TRBJ1-2
TGTGCCAGCAGTTACTCGAGGGGAGGGAAGTCTCTATATGGCTACACCTTC
CASSYSRGGKSLYGYTF
>.|few|TRBV20-1|TRBJ2-7
TGCAGTGCTAGCCGAGCGAACTACGAGCAGTACTTC
CSASRANYEQYF
>.|.|TRBV6-5|TRBJ1-3
TGTGCCACCCAGTTGAGTTCGGGTGGAAACACCATATATTTT
CATQLSSGGNTIYF
>.|many|TRBV20-1|TRBJ1-1
TGCAGTGCTAGAAACTTCGGGGGGGAAAGAGCGAACACTGAAGCTTTCTTT
CSARNFGGERANTEAFF
>.|many|TRBV12-3/TRBV12-4|TRBJ1-1
TGTGCCAGCAATTCAGGGGCGGACACTGAAGCTTTCTTT
CASNSGADTEAFF
>.|.|TRBV6-2/TRBV6-3|TRBJ1-1
TGTGCCAGCAGTTACCCTAGGGGAGGGTCAATCGTGAACACTGAAGCTTTCTTT
CASSYPRGGSIVNTEAFF
>.|.|TRBV6-1|TRBJ1-2
TGTGCCAGCAGTGAAAAAGGCAGCTATGGCTACACCTTC
CASSEKGSYGYTF
>.|few|TRBV20-1|TRBJ1-2
TGCAGTGCCCCGGACGGGGCTAATAACTATGGCTACACCTTC
CSAPDGANNYGYTF
>.|.|TRBV19|TRBJ1-1
TGTGCCAGTAGTAATCAGGGGATCACTGAAGCTTTCTTT
CASSNQGITEAFF
>TRBD1|few|TRBV5-1|TRBJ2-5
TGCGCCAGCAGCCCGCCGACAGGGCAAGAGACCCAGTACTTC
CASSPPTGQETQYF
>TRBD1|few|TRBV6-2/TRBV6-3|TRBJ2-7
TGTGCCAGCCATCCCTCTGACAGGGGGCGCGAGCAGTACTTC
CASHPSDRGREQYF
>.|.|TRBV12-3/TRBV12-4|TRBJ1-1
TGTGCCAGCAGTTTCTCCGCCCGAGGAGGAGCTTTCTTT
CASSFSARGGAFF
>.|many|TRBV12-3/TRBV12-4|TRBJ1-1
TGTGCCAGCACCGGTTTGGGCTACACTGAAGCTTTCTTT
CASTGLGYTEAFF
>TRBD1|.|TRBV20-1|TRBJ1-2
TGCAGTGCTAACCCACAGGGGGAGCGGAGTGGCTACACCTTC
CSANPQGERSGYTF
>.|once|TRBV6-1|TRBJ2-2
TGTGCCAGCAAGGGTTTTACCGGGGAGCTGTTTTTT
CASKGFTGELFF
>TRBD1|many|TRBV24-1|TRBJ1-1
TGTGCCACCAGTGCCTCCGGGACAGGGGATACTGAAGCTTTCTTT
CATSASGTGDTEAFF
>TRBD1|.|TRBV28|TRBJ2-7
TGTGCCAGCAGTTTGGGACAGGGGAGATACGAGCAGTACTTC
CASSLGQGRYEQYF
>.|.|TRBV2|TRBJ2-2
TGTGCCACCCCTGCGCGGAACACCGGGGAGCTGTTTTTT
CATPARNTGELFF
>TRBD1|.|TRBV6-2/TRBV6-3|TRBJ2-7
TGTGCCAGCGGGGACAGCCTTTACGAGCAGTACTTC
CASGDSLYEQYF
>TRBD1|few|TRBV18|TRBJ1-1
TGTGCCAGCTCAACCGCAGGGGGAGCGAGCACTGAAGCTTTCTTT
CASSTAGGASTEAFF
>TRBD1|few|TRBV19|TRBJ1-5
TGTGCCAGTAGCGCGGACAGGGATTATAGCAATCAGCCCCAGCATTTT
CASSADRDYSNQPQHF
>.|many|TRBV27|TRBJ2-7
TGTGCCAGCAGCCCGGGACGCGAAACCTACGAGCAGTACTTC
CASSPGRETYEQYF
>.|many|TRBV20-1|TRBJ2-2
TGCAGTACCCTTTCCGGGGGCGGTGGGGAGCTGTTTTTT
CSTLSGGGGELFF
>.|many|TRBV12-3/TRBV12-4|TRBJ1-1
TGTGCCAGCAGTTTAGGTCCGGCTGCTGAAGCTTTCTTT
CASSLGPAAEAFF
>TRBD1|few|TRBV24-1|TRBJ2-2
TGTGCCACCAGTGATTGGACAGGAGACACCGGGGAGCTGTTTTTT
CATSDWTGDTGELFF
>.|many|TRBV20-1|TRBJ1-1
TGCAGTGCTAGCGCCCGCCCTTTGAACACTGAAGCTTTCTTT
CSASARPLNTEAFF
>.|many|TRBV4-2|TRBJ1-2
TGTGCCAGCAGCCAAGATGCGACTTATGGCTACACCTTC
CASSQDATYGYTF
>TRBD2|many|TRBV24-1|TRBJ2-2
TGTGCCACCAGTGACGCGGGGGGAGGCATCACCGGGGAGCTGTTTTTT
CATSDAGGGITGELFF
>.|many|TRBV27|TRBJ2-7
TGTGCCAGCAGTCCCTTTCCCCCGGGGTACGAGCAGTACTTC
CASSPFPPGYEQYF
>TRBD2|.|TRBV6-5|TRBJ2-7
TGTGCCAGCAGTTACGGGGGGGGACCTCCTAGCGAGCAGTACTTC
CASSYGGGPPSEQYF
>.|many|TRBV28|TRBJ1-2
TGTGCCAGCAGTTTCAGGGCTTATGGCTACACCTTC
CASSFRAYGYTF
>.|.|TRBV4-3|TRBJ1-2
TGCGCCAGCAGCCATGATAGGAGGGGGGGAAACTATGGCTACACCTTC
CASSHDRRGGNYGYTF
>TRBD1|.|TRBV4-1|TRBJ2-6
TGCGCCAGCAGCCCGGGGGACAGGTTCGTAGCGTCTGGGGCCAACGTCCTGACTTTC
CASSPGDRFVASGANVLTF
>.|many|TRBV28|TRBJ2-7
TGTGCCAGCAGTTCGGACTTCGGGCCCCACGAGCAGTACTTC
CASSSDFGPHEQYF
>TRBD1|.|TRBV12-3/TRBV12-4|TRBJ1-2
TGTGCCGGCAGTGATATATCCGGGACAGGGGAGAACTATGGCTACACCTTC
CAGSDISGTGENYGYTF
>.|.|TRBV6-5|TRBJ1-1
TGTGCCAGCAGTTACCGCATGATACAGGGTGAAGCTTTCTTT
CASSYRMIQGEAFF